This TCR beta chain appears in the sequencing data of a study of T-cell memory formation after mild COVID-19. Study-wide background: The two donors had largely donor-specific TCR clusters.

Germline V gene sequence: CDR1 SGHRS, CDR2 YFSETQ. The CDR3 contains 14 residues. Trimming left V 4 bases short and J 10 bases short, with 20 bases between. Using constant-segment primers, 5'RACE produced TCR alpha and TCR beta cDNA libraries carrying sample barcodes and UMIs. TCRdb recomputed calls from the 5' RACE reads with MiXCR, one row per CDR3 protein. The data contain some 200,000 distinct CDR3 sequences, more than 8% of them singletons. This chain links TRBV5-1 with TRBJ1-2, with no clear D. The material sequenced was PBMCs or a T cell subset sorted from them (not recorded which). This TCR came from a man younger than 35 who had mild COVID-19 (a few samples of this study predate the infection). Cell type and time point are not known. For the CDR3, the DNA is TGCGCCAGCAGCGCTAGTACTTCGTGGGAAGACTACACCTTC. It codes for CASSASTSWEDYTF.